These T cell receptor beta chains were read from a single sample in a study of blood T cell repertoires in COVID-19. Produced via immunoSEQ multiplex PCR; TCRdb's table is partial and in-frame only. Seen here are about 97,000 clones, approximately 87% observed once, and the top ten hold roughly 14%. Sequencing was carried out using peripheral blood. The source of these receptors is a human donor in a cohort sampled during active COVID-19. CDR3s include the opening cysteine and the closing phenylalanine or tryptophan. Fields, in order: J gene, CDR3 length, clone size, V gene, D gene, CDR3 DNA, CDR3 protein. The D gene is left open where the match is weak. Clone size is not always given. Where it is, it says once, few, many or a class for expanded clones.

j_gene: TRBJ1-2; len: 14; abundance: -; v_gene: TRBV15; d_gene: TRBD1; CDR3nt: TGTGCCACCAGCAGGATGACAGGGCCCTATGGCTACACCTTC; CDR3aa: CATSRMTGPYGYTF
j_gene: TRBJ1-3; len: 13; abundance: -; v_gene: TRBV10-3; d_gene: -; CDR3nt: TGTGCCATACAGAGTAGCTCTGGAAACACCATATATTTT; CDR3aa: CAIQSSSGNTIYF
j_gene: TRBJ2-7; len: 14; abundance: -; v_gene: TRBV27; d_gene: -; CDR3nt: TGTGCCAGCAGTTTATTCGGGGGTAGGGAGGAGCAGTACTTC; CDR3aa: CASSLFGGREEQYF
j_gene: TRBJ1-1; len: 11; abundance: -; v_gene: TRBV20-1; d_gene: -; CDR3nt: TGCAGTGCTACCCAACAGCTTGAAGCTTTCTTT; CDR3aa: CSATQQLEAFF
j_gene: TRBJ1-1; len: 13; abundance: -; v_gene: TRBV29-1; d_gene: -; CDR3nt: TGCAGCGTTGAGGCAGCGCCGGGCACTGAAGCTTTCTTT; CDR3aa: CSVEAAPGTEAFF
j_gene: TRBJ2-7; len: 11; abundance: few; v_gene: TRBV20-1; d_gene: -; CDR3nt: TGCAGTGCTGAGGAGGAGCTTGAGCAGTACTTC; CDR3aa: CSAEEELEQYF
j_gene: TRBJ2-7; len: 15; abundance: -; v_gene: TRBV2; d_gene: TRBD1; CDR3nt: TGTGCCAGCAGGAGGGGACAGGGGATTATCTACGAGCAGTACTTC; CDR3aa: CASRRGQGIIYEQYF
j_gene: TRBJ1-2; len: 14; abundance: -; v_gene: TRBV19; d_gene: TRBD1; CDR3nt: TGTGCCAGTGACGGTATCGGGACAGGGGAAGGCTACACCTTC; CDR3aa: CASDGIGTGEGYTF
j_gene: TRBJ2-7; len: 14; abundance: once; v_gene: TRBV7-6; d_gene: -; CDR3nt: TGTGCCAGCAGCTTTGAGGGCCCTTCCTACGAGCAGTACTTC; CDR3aa: CASSFEGPSYEQYF
j_gene: TRBJ1-2; len: 16; abundance: -; v_gene: TRBV7-2; d_gene: -; CDR3nt: TGTGCCAGCAGCTTAGTTAGCGTAGTGGATGATTATGGCTACACCTTC; CDR3aa: CASSLVSVVDDYGYTF
j_gene: TRBJ2-1; len: 15; abundance: -; v_gene: TRBV9; d_gene: TRBD2; CDR3nt: TGTGCCAGCAGCCCTTTAGCGGGCCTCTACAATGAGCAGTTCTTC; CDR3aa: CASSPLAGLYNEQFF
j_gene: TRBJ2-3; len: 16; abundance: -; v_gene: TRBV6-5; d_gene: TRBD2; CDR3nt: TGTGCCAGCAGTTACTCCGGCGGGAGGGCCGTAGATACGCAGTATTTT; CDR3aa: CASSYSGGRAVDTQYF
j_gene: TRBJ2-4; len: 18; abundance: few; v_gene: TRBV10-3; d_gene: -; CDR3nt: TGTGCCATCAGTGAGCGGGGTCTGAGCGGCCTAGCCAAAAACATTCAGTACTTC; CDR3aa: CAISERGLSGLAKNIQYF
j_gene: TRBJ2-1; len: 13; abundance: -; v_gene: TRBV7-3; d_gene: TRBD1; CDR3nt: TGTGCCAGCAGCCACGGGACAGACAATGAGCAGTTCTTC; CDR3aa: CASSHGTDNEQFF
j_gene: TRBJ2-2; len: 16; abundance: -; v_gene: TRBV7-9; d_gene: TRBD2; CDR3nt: TGTGCCAGCAGCGATAGACTAGCGGGGGGGACCGGGGAGCTGTTTTTT; CDR3aa: CASSDRLAGGTGELFF
j_gene: TRBJ1-5; len: 14; abundance: -; v_gene: TRBV6-5; d_gene: -; CDR3nt: TGTGCCAGCAAGGGGGGGCCCAGAAATCAGCCCCAGCATTTT; CDR3aa: CASKGGPRNQPQHF
j_gene: TRBJ1-1; len: 14; abundance: -; v_gene: TRBV7-9; d_gene: -; CDR3nt: TGTGCCAGCAGCTTAAGAGCAGGGAACACTGAAGCTTTCTTT; CDR3aa: CASSLRAGNTEAFF
j_gene: TRBJ2-3; len: 14; abundance: -; v_gene: TRBV7-9; d_gene: -; CDR3nt: TGTGCCAGCAGCCGACTAGTATCGACAGATACGCAGTATTTT; CDR3aa: CASSRLVSTDTQYF
j_gene: TRBJ2-3; len: 14; abundance: -; v_gene: TRBV11-2; d_gene: TRBD1; CDR3nt: TGTGCCAGCAGCTTAACTGGACAGGCAGATACGCAGTATTTT; CDR3aa: CASSLTGQADTQYF
j_gene: TRBJ1-4; len: 15; abundance: once; v_gene: TRBV6-1; d_gene: TRBD1; CDR3nt: TGTGCCAGCAGTGAAAGGGACAGGATTTATGAAAAACTGTTTTTT; CDR3aa: CASSERDRIYEKLFF
j_gene: TRBJ2-3; len: 14; abundance: -; v_gene: TRBV5-1; d_gene: -; CDR3nt: TGCGCCAGCAGGCCGGTGGGGGCTTCAGATACGCAGTATTTT; CDR3aa: CASRPVGASDTQYF